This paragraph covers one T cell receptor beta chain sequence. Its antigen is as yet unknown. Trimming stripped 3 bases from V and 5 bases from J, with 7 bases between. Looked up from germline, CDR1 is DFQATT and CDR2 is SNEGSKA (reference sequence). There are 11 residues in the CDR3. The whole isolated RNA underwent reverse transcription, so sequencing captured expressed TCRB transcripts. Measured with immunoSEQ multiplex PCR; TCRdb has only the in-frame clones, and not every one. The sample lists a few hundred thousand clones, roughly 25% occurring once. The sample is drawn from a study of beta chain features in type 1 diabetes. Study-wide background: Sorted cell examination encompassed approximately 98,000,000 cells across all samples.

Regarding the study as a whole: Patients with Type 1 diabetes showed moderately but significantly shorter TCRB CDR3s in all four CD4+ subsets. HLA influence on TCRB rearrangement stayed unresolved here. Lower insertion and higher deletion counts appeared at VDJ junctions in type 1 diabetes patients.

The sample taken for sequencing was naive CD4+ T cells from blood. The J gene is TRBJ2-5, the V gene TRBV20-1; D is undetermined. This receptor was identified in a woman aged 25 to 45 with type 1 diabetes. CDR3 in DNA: TGCAGTGCTAGGGCCCCGGAGACCCAGTACTTC. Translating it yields CSARAPETQYF.